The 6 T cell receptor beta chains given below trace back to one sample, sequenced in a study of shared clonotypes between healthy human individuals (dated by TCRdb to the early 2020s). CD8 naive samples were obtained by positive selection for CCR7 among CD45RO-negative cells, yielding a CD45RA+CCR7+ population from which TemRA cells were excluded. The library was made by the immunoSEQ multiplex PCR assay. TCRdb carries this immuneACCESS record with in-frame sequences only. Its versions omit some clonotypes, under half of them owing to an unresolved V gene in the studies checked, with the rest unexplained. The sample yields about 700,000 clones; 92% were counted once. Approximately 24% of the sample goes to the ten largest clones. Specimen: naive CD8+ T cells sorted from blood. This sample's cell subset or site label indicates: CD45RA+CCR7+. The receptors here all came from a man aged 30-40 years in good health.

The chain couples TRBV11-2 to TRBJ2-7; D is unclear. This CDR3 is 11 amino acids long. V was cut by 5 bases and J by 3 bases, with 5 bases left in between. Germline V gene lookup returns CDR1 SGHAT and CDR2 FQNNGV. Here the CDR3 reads CASSRYYEQYF. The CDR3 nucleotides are TGTGCCAGCAGCCGATACTACGAGCAGTACTTC.

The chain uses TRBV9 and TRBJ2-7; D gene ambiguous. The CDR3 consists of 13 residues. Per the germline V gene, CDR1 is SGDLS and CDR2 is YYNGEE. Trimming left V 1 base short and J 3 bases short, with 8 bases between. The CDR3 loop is CASSVFPGYEQYF. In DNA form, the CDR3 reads TGTGCCAGCAGCGTATTCCCTGGCTACGAGCAGTACTTC.

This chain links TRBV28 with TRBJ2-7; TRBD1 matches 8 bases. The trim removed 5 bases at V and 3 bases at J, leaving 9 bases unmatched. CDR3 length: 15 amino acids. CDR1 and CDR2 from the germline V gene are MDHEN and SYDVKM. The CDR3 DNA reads TGTGCCAGCAGTCCGGGGACAGGAGACCTCTACGAGCAGTACTTC. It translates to CASSPGTGDLYEQYF.

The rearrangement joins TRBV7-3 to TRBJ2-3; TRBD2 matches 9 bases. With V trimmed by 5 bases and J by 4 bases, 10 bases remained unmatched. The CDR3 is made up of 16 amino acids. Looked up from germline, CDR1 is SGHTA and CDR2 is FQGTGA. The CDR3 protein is CASSPAGGSVPDTQYF. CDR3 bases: TGTGCCAGCAGCCCAGCGGGGGGTAGCGTACCAGATACGCAGTATTTT.

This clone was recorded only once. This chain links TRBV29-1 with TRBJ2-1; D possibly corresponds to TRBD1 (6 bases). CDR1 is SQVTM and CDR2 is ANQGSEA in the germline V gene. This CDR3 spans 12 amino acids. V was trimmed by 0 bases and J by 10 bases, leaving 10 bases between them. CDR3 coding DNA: TGCAGCGTTGAAGACTCAGGGGCGGAGCAGTTCTTC. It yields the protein CSVEDSGAEQFF.

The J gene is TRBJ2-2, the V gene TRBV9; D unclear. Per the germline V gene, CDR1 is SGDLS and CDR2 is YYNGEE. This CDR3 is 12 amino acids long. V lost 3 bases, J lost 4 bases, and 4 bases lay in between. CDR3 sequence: CASSAVTGELFF. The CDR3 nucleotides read TGTGCCAGCAGCGCGGTCACCGGGGAGCTGTTTTTT.